This T cell receptor beta chain was retrieved from a study of neurological immune-mediated disorders. Study-level findings and limits: HTLV-1-associated myelopathy had the most TCR clonal expansion, whereas multiple sclerosis had the least (lower than in healthy controls).

The cDNA came from 5'RACE, which used 10-nucleotide random UMIs. TCRdb analysed the 5' RACE reads with MiXCR anew, one entry per CDR3 protein. The top ten clones hold around 5.6% of a sample with tens of thousands of distinct CDR3 sequences, 3% to 3.5% of them seen once. In its sample, this clonotype was seen many times. Its antigen remains unknown. This CDR3 spans 14 amino acids. Trimming stripped 6 bases from V and 0 bases from J, with 6 bases between. The sequence derives from a man in his forties with multiple sclerosis. The rearrangement joins TRBV12-3 or TRBV12-4 to TRBJ2-6; D is ambiguous. The source material was PBMCs. CDR3: CASRLLSGANVLTF. In DNA form, the CDR3 reads TGTGCCAGCAGACTGCTCTCTGGGGCCAACGTCCTGACTTTC.